The clone carrying this TCR beta chain was observed many times. Its antigen is undetermined. The data derive from a study of T cell repertoires in cytomegalovirus infection. Study in general: Public TCR beta signature analysis indicated the presence of both CMV infection and matching HLA type.

The germline CDR1 and CDR2 sequences are DFQATT and SNEGSKA (reference sequence). The CDR3 length is 14 residues. V lost 4 bases and J lost 6; bases outside the gene matches: 6. Findings and caveats of the study: Cumulative public TCR beta family frequency identified carriers of CMV plus the relevant HLA. Ex vivo responses were dominated by HLA-C-restricted CMV-specific TCR beta clonotypes.

Via MiXCR, TCRdb re-called the reads, giving one row per CDR3 protein. The table shows 200,000 to 250,000 distinct CDR3 sequences, with approximately 22% occurring only once. This sequence originates from a human donor in good health (CMV status not recorded). Some clones in this sample may be carry-over from other donors' samples. Sequencing was performed on CD8+ T cells from PBMCs. The rearrangement joins TRBV20-1 to TRBJ2-7; TRBD2 aligns across 13 bases. The CDR3 spells CSAKGTSGVGEQYF. The CDR3 DNA reads TGCAGTGCTAAAGGGACTAGCGGGGTTGGCGAGCAGTACTTC.